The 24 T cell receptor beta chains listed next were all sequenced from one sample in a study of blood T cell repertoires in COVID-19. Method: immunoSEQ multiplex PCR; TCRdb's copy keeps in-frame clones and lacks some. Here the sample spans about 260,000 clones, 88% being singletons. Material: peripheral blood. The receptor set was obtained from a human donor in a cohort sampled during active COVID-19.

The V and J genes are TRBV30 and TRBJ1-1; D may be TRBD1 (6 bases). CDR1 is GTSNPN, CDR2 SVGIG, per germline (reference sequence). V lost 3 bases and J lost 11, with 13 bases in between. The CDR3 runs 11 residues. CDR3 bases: TGTGCCTGGAGCCCCCAGAGGGGGGCTTTCTTT. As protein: CAWSPQRGAFF. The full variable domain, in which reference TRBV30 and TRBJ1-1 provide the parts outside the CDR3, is SQTIHQWPATLVQPVGSPLSLECTVEGTSNPNLYWYRQAAGRGLQLLFYSVGIGQISSEVPQNLSASRPQDRQFILSSKKLLLSDSGFYLCAWSPQRGAFFGQGTRLTVV.

CDR3 sequence: CASSFSSGSGYEQYF. CDR3 DNA: TGTGCCAGCAGCTTCTCTAGCGGGAGTGGGTACGAGCAGTACTTC. The V and J genes are TRBV7-9 and TRBJ2-7; TRBD2 matches at 10 bases. Germline V gene data show CDR1 as SEHNR and CDR2 as FQNEAQ (reference sequence). J was trimmed by 4 bases and V by 3 bases; bases with no gene match: 6. The CDR3 contains 15 residues.

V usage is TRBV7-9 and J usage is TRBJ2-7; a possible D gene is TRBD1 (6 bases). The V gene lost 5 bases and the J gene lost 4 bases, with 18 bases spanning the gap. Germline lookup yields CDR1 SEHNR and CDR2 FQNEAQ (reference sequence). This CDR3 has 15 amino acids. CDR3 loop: CASSPRQGTIYEQYF. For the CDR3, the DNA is TGTGCCAGCAGCCCGCGCCAGGGGACCATATACGAGCAGTACTTC. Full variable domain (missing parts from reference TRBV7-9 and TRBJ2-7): DTGVSQNPRHKITKRGQNVTFRCDPISEHNRLYWYRQTLGQGPEFLTYFQNEAQLEKSRLLSDRFSAERPKGSFSTLEIQRTEQGDSAMYLCASSPRQGTIYEQYFGPGTRLTVT.

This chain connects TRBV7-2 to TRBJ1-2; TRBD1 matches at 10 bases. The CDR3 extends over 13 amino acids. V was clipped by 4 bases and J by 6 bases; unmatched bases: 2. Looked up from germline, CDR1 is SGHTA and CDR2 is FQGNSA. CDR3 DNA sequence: TGTGCCAGCAGCTATGGACAGGGGGATGGCTACACCTTC. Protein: CASSYGQGDGYTF.

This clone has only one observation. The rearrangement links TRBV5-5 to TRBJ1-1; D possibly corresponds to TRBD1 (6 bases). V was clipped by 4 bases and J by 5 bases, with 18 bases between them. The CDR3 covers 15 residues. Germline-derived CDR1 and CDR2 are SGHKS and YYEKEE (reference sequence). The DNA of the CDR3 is TGTGCCAGCAGCCAAATCACAGGGCGTGGGACTGAAGCTTTCTTT. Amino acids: CASSQITGRGTEAFF. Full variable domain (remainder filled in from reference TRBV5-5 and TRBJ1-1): DAGVTQSPTHLIKTRGQQVTLRCSPISGHKSVSWYQQVLGQGPQFIFQYYEKEERGRGNFPDRFSARQFPNYSSELNVNALLLGDSALYLCASSQITGRGTEAFFGQGTRLTVV.

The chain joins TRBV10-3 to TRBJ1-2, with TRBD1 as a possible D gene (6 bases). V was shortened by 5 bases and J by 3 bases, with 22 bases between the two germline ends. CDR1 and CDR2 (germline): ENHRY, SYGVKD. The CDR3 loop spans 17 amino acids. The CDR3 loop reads CAISQVGQSPGDYGYTF. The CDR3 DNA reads TGTGCCATCAGTCAAGTAGGACAGTCCCCGGGCGACTATGGCTACACCTTC.

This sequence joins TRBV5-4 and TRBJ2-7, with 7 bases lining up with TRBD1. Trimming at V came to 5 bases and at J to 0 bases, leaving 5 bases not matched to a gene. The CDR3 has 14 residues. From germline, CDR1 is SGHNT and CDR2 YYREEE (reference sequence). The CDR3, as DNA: TGTGCCAGCAGGTCCGGGACAGACTCCTACGAGCAGTACTTC. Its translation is CASRSGTDSYEQYF.

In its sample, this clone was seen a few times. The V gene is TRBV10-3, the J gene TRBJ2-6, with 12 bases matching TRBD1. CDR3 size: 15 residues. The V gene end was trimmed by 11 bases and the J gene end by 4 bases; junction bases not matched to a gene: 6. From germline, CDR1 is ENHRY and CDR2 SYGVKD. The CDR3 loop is CASGQGAGGANVLTF. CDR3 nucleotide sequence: TGTGCCTCGGGACAGGGGGCAGGAGGGGCCAACGTCCTGACTTTC.

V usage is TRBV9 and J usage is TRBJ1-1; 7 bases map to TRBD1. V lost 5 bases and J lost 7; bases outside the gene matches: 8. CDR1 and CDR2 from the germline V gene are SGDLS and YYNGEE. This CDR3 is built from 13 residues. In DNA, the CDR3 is TGTGCCAGCAGTGGGGGACAGACCAATGAAGCTTTCTTT. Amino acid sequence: CASSGGQTNEAFF.

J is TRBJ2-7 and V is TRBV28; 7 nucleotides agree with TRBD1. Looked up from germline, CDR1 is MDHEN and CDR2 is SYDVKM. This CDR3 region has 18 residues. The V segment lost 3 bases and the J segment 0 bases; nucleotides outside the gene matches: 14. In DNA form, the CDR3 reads TGTGCCAGCAGTTTTTCAGGACAGGACCCCTTTGGCTCCTACGAGCAGTACTTC. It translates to CASSFSGQDPFGSYEQYF.

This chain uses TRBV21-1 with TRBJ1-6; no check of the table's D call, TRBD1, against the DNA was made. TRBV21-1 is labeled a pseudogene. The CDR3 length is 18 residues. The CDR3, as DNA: TGTGCCAGCAGCACTCGGACAGGGGGCAAGAACGAGAATTCACCCCTCCACTTT. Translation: CASSTRTGGKNENSPLHF.

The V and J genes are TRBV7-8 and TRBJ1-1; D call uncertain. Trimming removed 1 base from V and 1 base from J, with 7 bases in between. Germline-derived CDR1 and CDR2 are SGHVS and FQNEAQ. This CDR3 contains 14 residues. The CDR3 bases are TGTGCCAGCAGCTTAGGAGCAGGGAACACTGAAGCTTTCTTT. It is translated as CASSLGAGNTEAFF. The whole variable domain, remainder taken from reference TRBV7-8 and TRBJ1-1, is GAGVSQSPRYKVAKRGQDVALRCDPISGHVSLFWYQQALGQGPEFLTYFQNEAQLDKSGLPSDRFFAERPEGSVSTLKIQRTQQEDSAVYLCASSLGAGNTEAFFGQGTRLTVV.

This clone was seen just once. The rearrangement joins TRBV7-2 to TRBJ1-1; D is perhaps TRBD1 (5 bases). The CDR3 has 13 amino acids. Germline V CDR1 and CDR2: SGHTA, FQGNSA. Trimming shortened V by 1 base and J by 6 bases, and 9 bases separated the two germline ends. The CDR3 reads CASSLVQGAEAFF. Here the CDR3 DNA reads TGTGCCAGCAGCTTAGTTCAGGGCGCTGAAGCTTTCTTT.

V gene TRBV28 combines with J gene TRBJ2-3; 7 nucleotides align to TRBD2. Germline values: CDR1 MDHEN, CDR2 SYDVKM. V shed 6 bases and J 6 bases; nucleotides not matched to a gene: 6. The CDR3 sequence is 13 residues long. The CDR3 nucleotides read TGTGCCAGCAGCCGCGGGAGTTCGGATACGCAGTATTTT. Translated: CASSRGSSDTQYF.

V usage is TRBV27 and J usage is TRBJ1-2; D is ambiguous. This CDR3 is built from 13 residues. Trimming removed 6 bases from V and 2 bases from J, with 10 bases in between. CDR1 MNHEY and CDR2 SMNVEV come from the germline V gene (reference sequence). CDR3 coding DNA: TGTGCCAGCAGCTGGGCCCGGAACTATGGCTACACCTTC. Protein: CASSWARNYGYTF.

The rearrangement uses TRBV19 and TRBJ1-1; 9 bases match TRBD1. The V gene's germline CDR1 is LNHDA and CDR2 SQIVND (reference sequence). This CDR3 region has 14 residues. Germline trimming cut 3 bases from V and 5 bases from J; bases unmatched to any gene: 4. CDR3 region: CASSIGTGPTEAFF. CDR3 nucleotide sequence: TGTGCCAGTAGTATTGGGACAGGGCCTACTGAAGCTTTCTTT. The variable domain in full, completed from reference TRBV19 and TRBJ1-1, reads DGGITQSPKYLFRKEGQNVTLSCEQNLNHDAMYWYRQDPGQGLRLIYYSQIVNDFQKGDIAEGYSVSREKKESFPLTVTSAQKNPTAFYLCASSIGTGPTEAFFGQGTRLTVV.

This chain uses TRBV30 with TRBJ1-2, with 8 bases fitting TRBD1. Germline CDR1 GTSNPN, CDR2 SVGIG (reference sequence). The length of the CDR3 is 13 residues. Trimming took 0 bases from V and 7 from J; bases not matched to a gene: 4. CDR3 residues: CAWSVLGQAGYTF. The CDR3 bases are TGTGCCTGGAGTGTACTGGGACAGGCTGGCTACACCTTC.

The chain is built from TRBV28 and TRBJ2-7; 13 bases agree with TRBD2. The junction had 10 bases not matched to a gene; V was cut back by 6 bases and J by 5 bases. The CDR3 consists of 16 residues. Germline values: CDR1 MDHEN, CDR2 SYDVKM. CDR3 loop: CASRPLKGLAGHEQYF. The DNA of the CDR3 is TGTGCCAGCAGACCGCTCAAGGGACTAGCGGGGCACGAGCAGTACTTC. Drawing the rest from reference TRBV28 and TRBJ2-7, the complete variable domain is DVKVTQSSRYLVKRTGEKVFLECVQDMDHENMFWYRQDPGLGLRLIYFSYDVKMKEKGDIPEGYSVSREKKERFSLILESASTNQTSMYLCASRPLKGLAGHEQYFGPGTRLTVT.

CDR3 residues: CASSPNPGGTTEAFF. The CDR3 DNA reads as TGCGCCAGCAGCCCGAACCCCGGGGGGACCACTGAAGCTTTCTTT. The rearrangement joins TRBV5-1 to TRBJ1-1, with a possible D match to TRBD1 (5 bases). The CDR3 length is 15 residues. Germline V gene lookup returns CDR1 SGHRS and CDR2 YFSETQ. V shed 4 bases and J shed 4 bases, with 17 bases lying between them.

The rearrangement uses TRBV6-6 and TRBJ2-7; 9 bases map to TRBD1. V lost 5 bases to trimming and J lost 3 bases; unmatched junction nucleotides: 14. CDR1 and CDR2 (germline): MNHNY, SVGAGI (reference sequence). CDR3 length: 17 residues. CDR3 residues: CASSRAGPDRGNYEQYF. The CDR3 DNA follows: TGTGCCAGCAGTCGGGCTGGCCCAGACAGGGGGAACTACGAGCAGTACTTC.

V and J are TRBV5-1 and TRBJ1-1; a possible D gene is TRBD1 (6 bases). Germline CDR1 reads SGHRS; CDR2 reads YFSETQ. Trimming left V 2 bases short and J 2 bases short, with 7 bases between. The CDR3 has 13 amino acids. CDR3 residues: CASSFGTNTEAFF. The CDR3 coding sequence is TGCGCCAGCAGCTTCGGGACAAACACTGAAGCTTTCTTT.

Here the CDR3 DNA reads TGTGCCAGCAGGCCTAGCGGTAATCCCTACGAGCAGTACTTC. Protein product: CASRPSGNPYEQYF. The gene calls are TRBV6-5 and TRBJ2-7; TRBD2 matches at 7 bases. V was clipped by 6 bases and J by 2 bases; unmatched bases: 7. Germline CDR1 reads MNHEY; CDR2 reads SVGAGI. The CDR3 is 14 amino acids.

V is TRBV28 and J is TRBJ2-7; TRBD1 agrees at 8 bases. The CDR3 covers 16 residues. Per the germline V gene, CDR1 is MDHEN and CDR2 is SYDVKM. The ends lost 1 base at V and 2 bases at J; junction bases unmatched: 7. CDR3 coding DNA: TGTGCCAGCAGTTTATCCCGAGGGACAGGAGCCTACGAGCAGTACTTC. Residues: CASSLSRGTGAYEQYF.

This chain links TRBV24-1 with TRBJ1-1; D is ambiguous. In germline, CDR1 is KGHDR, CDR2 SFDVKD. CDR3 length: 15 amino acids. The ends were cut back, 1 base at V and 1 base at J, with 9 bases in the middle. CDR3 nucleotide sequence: TGTGCCACCAGTGATTTCCCGGGTAAGAACACTGAAGCTTTCTTT. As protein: CATSDFPGKNTEAFF.